What follows are 12 T cell receptor beta chains derived from one specimen sequenced in a study of blood T cells in healthy people across ages. A second PCR, run for roughly 7 to 11 cycles, used a sample-barcoded 5' primer plus a J-beta primer mix. From the 5' RACE reads, TCRdb called clonotypes with MiXCR, one entry per CDR3 protein. The profile shows fewer than 1,000,000 distinct CDR3 sequences, about 45% of them singletons. Sequenced material: blood. All receptors derive from a man older than 75 in good health.

This clonotype turned up a few times. The rearrangement links TRBV2 to TRBJ2-4, with D perhaps TRBD1 (5 bases). The DNA matches TRBJ2-7 better at its end, which makes the J call doubtful. The CDR3 sequence is 13 residues long. CDR1 is SNHLY and CDR2 is FYNNEI in the germline V gene. The CDR3 protein is CASSYRQYYEQYF. CDR3 nucleotides: TGTGCCAGCAGTTACCGACAGTACTACGAGCAGTACTTC.

Details on this clonotype: This may arise from a read error, as a much more abundant clone is one base away. V gene TRBV10-3 combines with J gene TRBJ2-1; TRBD1 matches 9 bases. This CDR3 comprises 12 residues. Germline loops: CDR1 ENHRY, CDR2 SYGVKD. Trimming took 6 bases from V and 13 from J; bases not matched to a gene: 7. Here the CDR3 DNA reads TGTGCCATCAGGGACAGGGGAGAGACCCAGTTCTTC. Amino acids: CAIRDRGETQFF.

This chain joins TRBV2 and TRBJ2-2; the match to TRBD1 covers 7 bases. J gave up 5 bases and V 4 bases, and 7 bases lay outside the gene matches. Germline assignment: CDR1 SNHLY and CDR2 FYNNEI. The CDR3 runs 15 residues. CDR3 nucleotide sequence: TGTGCCAGCAGTGTCGACAGGGTTGAGACCGGGGAGCTGTTTTTT. This codes for CASSVDRVETGELFF. Full variable domain (outside the CDR3, taken from reference TRBV2 and TRBJ2-2): EPEVTQTPSHQVTQMGQEVILRCVPISNHLYFYWYRQILGQKVEFLVSFYNNEISEKSEIFDDQFSVERPDGSNFTLKIRSTKLEDSAMYFCASSVDRVETGELFFGEGSRLTVL.

J is TRBJ2-3 and V is TRBV20-1; 12 bases align to TRBD2. CDR1 is DFQATT and CDR2 is SNEGSKA in the germline V gene (reference sequence). The CDR3 length is 14 residues. Losses at the gene ends were 4 bases for V and 4 bases for J; bases not matched to a gene: 3. The CDR3 is CSAILAGGADTQYF. CDR3 in DNA: TGCAGTGCTATACTAGCGGGAGGCGCAGATACGCAGTATTTT.

The gene calls are TRBV7-2 and TRBJ2-1, with a weak D call TRBD2 (6 bases). The CDR3 runs 16 residues. Germline lookup yields CDR1 SGHTA and CDR2 FQGNSA. Trimming pared 3 bases from V and 0 bases from J, leaving 12 bases between. CDR3 coding DNA: TGTGCCAGCAGCTTTTTGCGGGGTAGCTCCTACAATGAGCAGTTCTTC. Translated: CASSFLRGSSYNEQFF.

This chain links TRBV18 with TRBJ2-1, with D possibly matching TRBD1 (5 bases). The CDR3 consists of 17 residues. Germline V gives CDR1 KGHSH, CDR2 LQKENI. V shed 1 base and J shed 3 bases, with 16 bases lying between them. CDR3 loop: CASSPRGIPTDYNEQFF. Here the CDR3 DNA reads TGTGCCAGCTCACCACGAGGAATTCCGACAGACTACAATGAGCAGTTCTTC.

In this sample, this clonotype turned up once. The chain links TRBV20-1 to TRBJ2-5, with unresolved D. V dropped 5 bases and J dropped 3 bases, with 13 bases sitting between them. There are 13 residues in the CDR3. The germline CDR1 and CDR2 sequences are DFQATT and SNEGSKA (reference sequence). CDR3 loop: CSASSWRKETQYF. For the CDR3, the DNA is TGCAGTGCTTCATCCTGGCGTAAAGAGACCCAGTACTTC.

This clonotype turned up a few times. The CDR3 DNA sequence: TGCAGTGCTAGAGAGGGCGGGAGGTACGAGCAGTACTTC. Residues: CSAREGGRYEQYF. The chain employs TRBV20-1 and TRBJ2-7; 8 positions agree with TRBD2. The CDR3 is 13 residues long. The V gene's germline CDR1 is DFQATT and CDR2 SNEGSKA (reference sequence). V gave up 0 bases and J gave up 4 bases; unmatched junction bases: 2.

The DNA of the CDR3 is TGTGCCAGCAGTTTTGTGGGGCCGGCTAATGAAAAACTGTTTTTT. Translated: CASSFVGPANEKLFF. The gene calls are TRBV12-3 or TRBV12-4 and TRBJ1-4; perhaps TRBD1 as D (5 bases). V was clipped by 3 bases and J by 3 bases, with 11 bases between them. CDR3 length: 15 amino acids.

This chain links TRBV18 with TRBJ2-7; TRBD2 matches 8 bases. The germline V gene has CDR1 KGHSH and CDR2 LQKENI. V lost 3 bases to trimming and J lost 7 bases; unmatched junction nucleotides: 11. This CDR3 region has 15 residues. Written as DNA, the CDR3 is TGTGCCAGCTCACCCACTAGCGGAGTCAACAATGAGCAGTACTTC. Encoded protein: CASSPTSGVNNEQYF. Based on the CDR3 plus reference TRBV18 and TRBJ2-7, the full variable domain is NAGVMQNPRHLVRRRGQEARLRCSPMKGHSHVYWYRQLPEEGLKFMVYLQKENIIDESGMPKERFSAEFPKEGPSILRIQQVVRGDSAAYFCASSPTSGVNNEQYFGPGTRLTVT.

This rearrangement joins TRBV15 to TRBJ2-7; 8 bases align to TRBD2. Germline V CDR1 and CDR2: LNHNV, YYDKDF (reference sequence). Losses at the gene ends were 2 bases for V and 5 bases for J; bases not matched to a gene: 8. This CDR3 comprises 15 residues. Written as DNA, the CDR3 is TGTGCCACCAGCAGATCAGGGACTAGTAAGAACGAGCAGTACTTC. Protein sequence: CATSRSGTSKNEQYF. Together with reference TRBV15 and TRBJ2-7, the CDR3 gives the full variable domain: DAMVIQNPRYQVTQFGKPVTLSCSQTLNHNVMYWYQQKSSQAPKLLFHYYDKDFNNEADTPDNFQSRRPNTSFCFLDIRSPGLGDTAMYLCATSRSGTSKNEQYFGPGTRLTVT.

The chain is built from TRBV7-9 and TRBJ2-1; 7 bases match TRBD1. This CDR3 region has 15 residues. Germline CDR1 reads SEHNR; CDR2 reads FQNEAQ (reference sequence). Trimming took 5 bases from V and 7 from J; bases not matched to a gene: 11. CDR3 residues: CASSPRPSRGNEQFF. CDR3 in DNA: TGTGCCAGCAGCCCGCGGCCCTCCAGGGGGAATGAGCAGTTCTTC.